This TCR beta chain was profiled in a study of blood T cells in healthy people across ages. Overall study results and limits: Long-lived donors exceeded aged donors in naive CD4+ cells and diversity.

The use of a sample-barcoded 5' primer and a J-beta primer mix characterized a second PCR of about 7 to 12 cycles. MiXCR, run by TCRdb on the 5' RACE reads, gives a single entry per CDR3 protein. The repertoire holds about 640,000 distinct CDR3 sequences, with about 43% as singletons. A word on this clonotype: What it binds is not known. The junction and the germline gene differ at one end; a read error may be behind it.

CDR3 length equals 14 residues. CDR1 and CDR2 (germline): LGHDT, YNNKEL (reference sequence). What was sequenced was blood. The chain has TRBV3-1 and TRBJ1-4; a possible D gene is TRBD1 (5 bases). This sequence originates from a man aged 80 or over in good health. CDR3 coding DNA: TGTGCCAGCAGCCAATCTGGGACGGATGAAGAACTGTTTTTT. Protein sequence: CASSQSGTDEELFF.